The present entry profiles one TCR beta chain with its context. Its recognized antigen is unknown. One base away there is no much larger clone; base qualities are not given. The immunoSEQ Assay was the method used to sequence TCRbeta CDR3 regions. After extraction, genomic DNA underwent amplification by bias-controlled multiplex PCR, followed by high-throughput sequencing. Per the original workflow: Collapsing and filtering of sequences were performed to quantify the absolute abundance of each unique TCRbeta CDR3 region. Usable DNA was measured by amplifying reference genes present in all nucleated cells, and TCRbeta template counts were normalized to that usable DNA to estimate T cell fraction. Repertoire TCRs were annotated as SARS-CoV-2-specific by exact matching of V gene, CDR3 amino acid sequence and J gene to a known reactive TCR set. The reference SARS-CoV-2 TCR set was obtained from MIRA and was filtered for enrichment in COVID-19-positive ImmuneCODE repertoires, whereby public or cross-reactive TCRs were removed. Using the MIRA antigens, annotated TCRs were further analysed by specific ORF or by position within an ORF. Breadth was defined as the number of annotated unique rearrangements divided by the total number of unique productive rearrangements, and depth was defined as the summed frequency of the annotated unique rearrangements. TCR breadth was compared between groups using two-sided Wilcoxon rank-sum tests. TCRdb provides this immuneACCESS table in a form limited to in-frame rearrangements. Some clones are lacking; in checked studies, under half of them reflect an unresolved V gene, and why the rest are absent is not known. V, J and clone size were drawn from that table, and D and trimming were deduced from the DNA. A total of roughly 380,000 clones appear in this sample, about 85% of them only once. Of the sample, about 3.3% falls within the top ten clones.

CDR1 and CDR2 (LNHDA, SQIVND) derive from the germline V gene (reference sequence). The V end gives up 6 bases and the J end 4 bases, leaving 6 bases in the junction not matched to a gene. From the cysteine through the phenylalanine, the CDR3 covers 15 amino acids. Only the CDR3 part of the read is kept: 45 bases, read in frame from the first base. This entry is derived from a study of Ad26.COV2.S vaccination and SARS-CoV-2 variants (dated by TCRdb to the early 2020s). About the study as a whole: Donors in the vaccine arm were drawn from COV1001, a phase I-IIa trial of Ad26.COV2.S in healthy adults that was multicentre, randomized, double-blind and placebo-controlled. Ad26.COV2.S was administered intramuscularly at a dose of 5x10^10 or 1x10^11 viral particles, either as one shot or as two shots given 56 days apart. Sequencing of the TCRbeta repertoire served to evaluate the specificity and breadth of SARS-CoV-2-reactive T cell receptors following Ad26.COV2.S vaccination. A total of around 32 samples were included in the TCR-sequenced set, comprising roughly 19 Ad26.COV2.S vaccine recipients, 5 placebo recipients and 8 SARS-CoV-2 convalescent individuals. Participants in the trial were split at random into five groups of five each, receiving low-dose or high-dose Ad26.COV2.S once or twice, or else placebo on both occasions. Investigators remained blinded to trial group allocation during experiments and outcome assessment. General conclusions and limits of the study: Ad26.COV2.S recipients had higher spike-specific TCR breadth than placebo recipients (P = 0.0014). The authors noted that total T cell responses may have been underestimated by the TCR breadth and depth analyses. After vaccination, substantial breadth of spike-specific CD8+ and CD4+ T cell responses was reported. The study lacked the statistical power to compare responses across vaccine doses or regimens. Non-spike TCR breadth was comparable between vaccine and placebo recipients, consistent with the vaccine containing only spike.

The sample's treatment or condition, from its label and the paper: about 20 received Ad26.COV2.S at low or high dose, single or two shots; about five received placebo; per-sample allocation not given. Repertoires of vaccine and placebo recipients were sequenced from samples taken on day 63 after the first injection. Cohort 1b enrolled roughly 25 adults aged 18-55 years at a single site in Boston, USA, between 29 July and 7 August 2020. Ad26.COV2.S was a replication-incompetent adenovirus type 26 vector expressing a prefusion-stabilized SARS-CoV-2 spike protein from the original Wuhan strain. This material consisted of peripheral blood, taken in a trial of Ad26.COV2.S vaccine versus placebo. This TCR was recovered from a person between 18 and 65 years old who received the Ad26.COV2.S COVID-19 vaccine or a placebo. The chain was built from TRBV19 and TRBJ2-2, and 9 bases in between align with TRBD1. Read as DNA, the sequence is TGTGCCAGTAGAATACCGGGACAGGGCACCGGGGAGCTGTTTTTT. Its protein reads: CASRIPGQGTGELFF.